This entry features one TCR beta chain sequence. It lacks a known antigen. No quality values exist for individual bases; no much larger clone is one base distant. Deletion took 0 bases off V and 7 bases off J, with a span of 13 bases between the germline ends. Reading from cysteine to phenylalanine, the CDR3 counts 14 amino acids. Only the CDR3 region is kept as DNA, spanning 42 bases read in frame from base 1. As encoded in the germline V gene, CDR1 is SGHRS while CDR2 is YFSETQ. Patients with a history of autoimmune disease or receiving systemic immunosuppression were excluded from the trial. Peripheral blood for TCR sequencing was collected from all dose cohorts at baseline, on cycle 4 day 1, and on cycle 7 day 1. Samples were obtained from an open-label, multicenter, first-in-human phase I dose-escalation trial of ivuxolimab. Adults with locally advanced or metastatic melanoma, renal cell carcinoma, hepatocellular carcinoma or head and neck squamous cell carcinoma were enrolled in the trial. Before TCR sequencing, CD4+ T cells and CD8+ T cells from peripheral blood were sorted into separate populations.

The sample originates from a study of OX40 agonist ivuxolimab in advanced cancers. Regarding the study in general: The costimulatory receptor OX40 (CD134) was targeted by ivuxolimab, a fully human IgG2 agonistic monoclonal antibody. Intravenous ivuxolimab was administered to patients every 2 weeks at six dose levels: 0.01, 0.1, 0.3, 1.5, 3 and 10 mg/kg. Of the roughly 51 patients in dose escalation, about 20 had hepatocellular carcinoma, some 15 had melanoma, 9 had renal cell carcinoma and 9 had head and neck cancer. A male proportion of under 85% and a mean age of roughly 55 years, ranging from roughly 23 to 85, were recorded for the dose-escalation cohort. Patients were allowed to have had prior anti-PD-1, anti-PD-L1 or anti-CTLA-4 therapy, and roughly 40% of the dose-escalation patients had been treated with checkpoint inhibitors. Partial responses occurred in three dose-escalation patients: two with cutaneous melanoma and one with hepatocellular carcinoma. The purpose of peripheral TCRbeta sequencing was to test whether ivuxolimab changed TCR sequence diversity and led to clonal T-cell expansion. The paper describes the monotherapy dose-escalation part (N ≈ 52 patients) of the phase I trial of ivuxolimab.

The study at large found these results: On average, CD8+ T cells showed more expanded clones than CD4+ T cells after ivuxolimab. Antigen specificity was not determined for the clonally expanded peripheral T cells. Low levels of normalized T-cell clonal expansion were also seen in some patients who did not respond. In the 0.1-3.0 mg/kg groups, partial responders were among the patients with the lowest normalized peripheral clonal expansion, particularly in CD8+ T cells. At doses of 0.1 to 3.0 mg/kg, clonal expansion of both CD4+ and CD8+ blood T cells was observed from baseline to week 6.

To sequence the TCRbeta CDR3 region, genomic DNA was isolated from the sorted cells. The immunoSEQ Assay was used to sequence the TCRbeta CDR3 regions. TCRdb re-hosts the immuneACCESS table, in-frame sequences only. Its copies lack some clones; in the studies checked, an unresolved V gene accounts for under half of them, and the cause for the rest is not known. Within this sample are 40,000 to 50,000 clones, with approximately 88% of them counted one time only. The ten largest clones capture around 0.63% of the sample. Here the chain combines TRBV5-1 and TRBJ1-2; the D gene is perhaps TRBD1, from 6 matching bases. The TCR comes from an adult with an advanced solid tumor such as melanoma, head and neck, liver or kidney cancer. The source material was CD4+ or CD8+ T cells sorted from blood, sampled in a trial of the OX40 agonist ivuxolimab. The CDR3 protein is CASSLGGTQRGYTF. The nucleotide sequence reads as follows: TGCGCCAGCAGCTTGGGGGGGACACAGCGTGGCTACACCTTC.